This entry lists 24 T cell receptor beta chains sequenced from one sample in a study of cytomegalovirus exposure and HLA in healthy donors. PCR employed 60 Vbeta and 13 Jbeta primers. The assay was immunoSEQ multiplex PCR, and TCRdb's table has in-frame clones only and misses some. The sample lists around 150,000 clones; approximately 62% were seen once. Sequenced material: PBMCs. The source is a man in his fifties in good health and CMV-seronegative.

The V and J genes are TRBV9 and TRBJ2-7; D possibly corresponds to TRBD2 (6 bases). The V and J ends lost 4 bases and 6 bases respectively, with 11 bases between them. CDR3 length: 12 residues. Germline V gene lookup returns CDR1 SGDLS and CDR2 YYNGEE. The CDR3 DNA reads as TGTGCCAGCAGCCTTCAGGAGGGCGAGCAGTACTTC. Amino acid sequence: CASSLQEGEQYF.

The rearrangement joins TRBV29-1 to TRBJ2-3, with D maybe TRBD2 (7 bases). The V end lost 6 bases, the J end lost 5 bases, and 15 bases lay between the germline ends. The CDR3 has 13 residues. Germline V gene data show CDR1 as SQVTM and CDR2 as ANQGSEA. The CDR3 DNA reads as TGCAGCGTCGGAGGGGGAGGGGTAGATACGCAGTATTTT. Its translation: CSVGGGGVDTQYF.

In its sample, this clone was seen a few times. CDR3 region: CASSLGTWTGEKNEQYF. Written as DNA, the CDR3 is TGTGCCAGCAGCTTAGGGACATGGACAGGGGAGAAGAACGAGCAGTACTTC. This chain uses TRBV11-2 with TRBJ2-7, with TRBD1 matching over 9 bases. V trimming: 1 base; J trimming: 5 bases; junction bases outside the gene matches: 12. The CDR3 sequence is 17 residues long. The germline CDR1 and CDR2 sequences are SGHAT and FQNNGV.

This rearrangement joins TRBV14 to TRBJ2-5, with 11 bases lining up with TRBD2. The CDR3 length is 18 residues. The V and J ends lost 1 base and 5 bases, in that order; junction bases with no gene match: 12. Germline values: CDR1 SGHDN, CDR2 FVKESK. In DNA form, the CDR3 reads TGTGCCAGCAGCCAAGCCGGGACGACTAGCGGGGAGGGTGAGACCCAGTACTTC. Amino acid sequence: CASSQAGTTSGEGETQYF.

This chain links TRBV5-6 with TRBJ1-1, with 9 nucleotides matching TRBD1. V was pared by 4 bases and J by 1 base, with 5 bases of the junction left unmatched. CDR1 SGHDT and CDR2 YYEEEE come from the germline V gene. The CDR3 loop spans 15 amino acids. CDR3: CASSGSDRGNTEAFF. The CDR3 DNA reads as TGTGCCAGCAGCGGATCGGACAGGGGGAACACTGAAGCTTTCTTT.

The chain combines TRBV7-6 with TRBJ2-7, with 8 bases matching TRBD2. Germline CDR1 and CDR2: SGHVS and FNYEAQ. Germline trimming cut 3 bases from V and 3 bases from J; bases unmatched to any gene: 4. CDR3 length: 14 amino acids. CDR3: CASSFDGGDYEQYF. The DNA of the CDR3 is TGTGCCAGCAGCTTTGACGGGGGGGACTACGAGCAGTACTTC.

This chain uses TRBV28 with TRBJ2-7; the match to TRBD1 covers 9 bases. The CDR3 covers 14 residues. Looked up from germline, CDR1 is MDHEN and CDR2 is SYDVKM. V lost 4 bases to trimming and J lost 6 bases; unmatched junction nucleotides: 7. CDR3 protein: CASSSSDRGSEQYF. CDR3 bases: TGTGCCAGCAGTTCCTCGGACAGGGGAAGCGAGCAGTACTTC.

V is TRBV19 and J is TRBJ1-1; D might be TRBD1 (6 bases). This CDR3 spans 15 amino acids. Trimming stripped 7 bases from V and 3 bases from J, with 18 bases between. Germline lookup yields CDR1 LNHDA and CDR2 SQIVND (reference sequence). The CDR3 nucleotides are TGTGCCAGTATCCGAGGGGGAGGGGGTGACACTGAAGCTTTCTTT. The encoded protein is CASIRGGGGDTEAFF.

The J gene is TRBJ2-5, the V gene TRBV28; 7 bases are shared with TRBD2. Trimming at V came to 5 bases and at J to 0 bases, leaving 9 bases not matched to a gene. This CDR3 is built from 16 residues. Germline V CDR1 and CDR2: MDHEN, SYDVKM. The CDR3 DNA sequence: TGTGCCAGCAGTCCGCCTAGCGGAGTTAACCAAGAGACCCAGTACTTC. Encoded protein: CASSPPSGVNQETQYF.

This chain joins TRBV7-9 and TRBJ1-4; possibly TRBD1 for D (5 bases). The CDR3 contains 12 residues. Germline V gene lookup returns CDR1 SEHNR and CDR2 FQNEAQ (reference sequence). V was shortened by 11 bases and J by 7 bases, with 14 bases between the two germline ends. The CDR3 coding sequence is TGTGCCCTAATGGTGGGGGGTGAAAAACTGTTTTTT. Its translation is CALMVGGEKLFF.

The chain links TRBV7-3 to TRBJ1-6; TRBD1 might be the D (5 bases). CDR1 and CDR2 from the germline V gene are SGHTA and FQGTGA. The CDR3 is 15 amino acids. V shed 1 base and J shed 7 bases, with 11 bases lying between them. CDR3 sequence: CASSLNGQGNSPLHF. DNA for the CDR3: TGTGCCAGCAGCTTAAACGGTCAGGGAAATTCACCCCTCCACTTT.

With regard to this clone: Sequence at one end of the junction differs from germline and may be a read error. The chain links TRBV7-9 to TRBJ1-1; D gene uncertain. CDR1 is SEHNR and CDR2 is FQNEAQ in the germline V gene (reference sequence). The CDR3 sequence is 13 residues long. The CDR3 bases are TGTTCCAGCAGCTTCTCGAGGAACACTGAAGCTTTCTTT. Translating it yields CSSSFSRNTEAFF.

The chain has TRBV25-1 and TRBJ2-2, with 9 bases lining up with TRBD1. The germline gives CDR1 MGHDK, CDR2 SYGVNS. V lost 6 bases, J lost 4 bases, and 6 bases stayed unmatched. The CDR3 length is 15 residues. The CDR3 DNA follows: TGTGCCAGCAGCTCGGACAGGGGTCCCACCGGGGAGCTGTTTTTT. This encodes CASSSDRGPTGELFF.

This clone was seen a few times. This same CDR3 is encoded by further DNA sequences in the sample. The chain recombines TRBV28 with TRBJ1-4, with D possibly TRBD1 on 5 matching bases. V shed 3 bases and J shed 0 bases, with 8 bases lying between them. The CDR3 consists of 15 residues. The germline V gene has CDR1 MDHEN and CDR2 SYDVKM. The CDR3 reads CASSLSGATNEKLFF. As DNA, the CDR3 is TGTGCCAGCAGTTTGTCGGGGGCAACTAATGAAAAACTGTTTTTT.

The V and J genes are TRBV14 and TRBJ1-2; tentatively, D is TRBD1 (6 bases). Germline values: CDR1 SGHDN, CDR2 FVKESK. The CDR3 consists of 15 residues. V was shortened by 4 bases and J by 4 bases, with 16 bases between the two germline ends. CDR3 in amino acids: CASSLLGGQPYGYTF. CDR3 DNA: TGTGCCAGCAGCCTACTGGGGGGGCAACCCTATGGCTACACCTTC.

The rearrangement joins TRBV4-2 to TRBJ2-3; D is perhaps TRBD2 (5 bases). The CDR3 loop spans 16 amino acids. Trimming shortened V by 0 bases and J by 2 bases, and 12 bases separated the two germline ends. Germline loops: CDR1 LGHNA, CDR2 YNFKEQ. The DNA for the CDR3 is TGTGCCAGCAGCCAAGAAGGACTTGGACCCACAGATACGCAGTATTTT. It specifies CASSQEGLGPTDTQYF.

This sequence joins TRBV19 and TRBJ1-2; D possibly corresponds to TRBD1 (6 bases). The CDR3 length is 13 residues. V was shortened by 7 bases and J by 2 bases, with 11 bases between the two germline ends. Germline values: CDR1 LNHDA, CDR2 SQIVND (reference sequence). For the CDR3, the DNA is TGTGCCAGTACCGGACAGACCAACTATGGCTACACCTTC. Translation gives CASTGQTNYGYTF.

The gene calls are TRBV7-2 and TRBJ1-4, with TRBD1 identical over 7 bases. The CDR3 has 14 residues. Looked up from germline, CDR1 is SGHTA and CDR2 is FQGNSA. Trimming removed 3 bases from V and 7 bases from J; junction bases left unmatched: 5. The CDR3 coding sequence is TGTGCCAGCAGCTTGACAGGGACGGCTGAAAAACTGTTTTTT. Protein product: CASSLTGTAEKLFF.

In its sample, this clone was seen a few times. The chain uses TRBV7-2 and TRBJ2-5, with a weak D call TRBD1 (6 bases). CDR1 is SGHTA and CDR2 is FQGNSA in the germline V gene. The V end was cut by 5 bases, the J end by 5 bases, with 15 bases between. The CDR3 contains 14 residues. CDR3 region: CASSPLRGTETQYF. The CDR3 DNA reads as TGTGCCAGCAGCCCCCTGAGGGGGACGGAGACCCAGTACTTC.

The chain recombines TRBV7-2 with TRBJ2-5; 7 bases map to TRBD1. The germline gives CDR1 SGHTA, CDR2 FQGNSA. Losses at the gene ends were 6 bases for V and 2 bases for J; bases not matched to a gene: 6. This CDR3 comprises 14 residues. CDR3 nucleotides: TGTGCCAGCAGTGTCGACAGGGCTCAAGAGACCCAGTACTTC. Encoded protein: CASSVDRAQETQYF.

V gene TRBV19 combines with J gene TRBJ1-5; D may be TRBD1 (5 bases). Germline lookup yields CDR1 LNHDA and CDR2 SQIVND (reference sequence). V was pared by 1 base and J by 1 base, with 11 bases between. The CDR3 is 16 amino acids. CDR3 DNA sequence: TGTGCCAGTAGTATAGGGCAGGGACTAAGCAATCAGCCCCAGCATTTT. Its translation is CASSIGQGLSNQPQHF. Filled out from reference TRBV19 and TRBJ1-5, the complete variable domain reads DGGITQSPKYLFRKEGQNVTLSCEQNLNHDAMYWYRQDPGQGLRLIYYSQIVNDFQKGDIAEGYSVSREKKESFPLTVTSAQKNPTAFYLCASSIGQGLSNQPQHFGDGTRLSIL.

The rearrangement links TRBV4-3 to TRBJ2-7; D perhaps matches TRBD2 (6 bases). This CDR3 region has 15 residues. Germline V gives CDR1 LGHNA, CDR2 YSLEER. Trimming took 1 base from V and 2 from J, leaving 12 bases between them. CDR3 nucleotide sequence: TGCGCCAGCAGCCAAGTAAGCCGGAGGGCCTACGAGCAGTACTTC. Its protein is CASSQVSRRAYEQYF.

The genes are TRBV5-1 and TRBJ2-7, with D possibly matching TRBD2 (7 bases). V gave up 1 base and J gave up 6 bases, with 14 bases separating them. Germline V CDR1 and CDR2: SGHRS, YFSETQ. CDR3 length: 14 residues. The DNA for the CDR3 is TGCGCCAGCAGCTTGACAACCGGGGGGCGCGAGCAGTACTTC. Protein product: CASSLTTGGREQYF.

This clone showed up just a few times. The gene calls are TRBV20-1 and TRBJ1-1, with TRBD1 as a possible D gene (5 bases). Germline assignment: CDR1 DFQATT and CDR2 SNEGSKA (reference sequence). This CDR3 has 11 residues. Trimming removed 4 bases from V and 3 bases from J, with 6 bases in between. In nucleotides, the CDR3 is TGCAGTGCTAACAGGTACACTGAAGCTTTCTTT. It is translated as CSANRYTEAFF.